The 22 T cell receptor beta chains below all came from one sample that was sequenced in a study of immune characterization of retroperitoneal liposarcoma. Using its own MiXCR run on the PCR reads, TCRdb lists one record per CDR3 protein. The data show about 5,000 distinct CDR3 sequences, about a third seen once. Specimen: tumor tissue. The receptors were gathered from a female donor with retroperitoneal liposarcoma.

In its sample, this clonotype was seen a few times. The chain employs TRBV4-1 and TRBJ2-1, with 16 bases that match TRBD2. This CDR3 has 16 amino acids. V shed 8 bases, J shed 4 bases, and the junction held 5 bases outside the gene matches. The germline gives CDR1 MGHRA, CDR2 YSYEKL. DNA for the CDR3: TGCGCCAGCTCTGGGACTAGCGGGAGGGGGTACAATGAGCAGTTCTTC. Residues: CASSGTSGRGYNEQFF.

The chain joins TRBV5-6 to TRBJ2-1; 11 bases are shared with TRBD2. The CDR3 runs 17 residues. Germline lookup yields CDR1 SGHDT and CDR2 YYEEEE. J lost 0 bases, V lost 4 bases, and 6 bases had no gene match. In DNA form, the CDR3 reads TGTGCCAGCAGCCAGCTACTAGCGGGAGACTCCTACAATGAGCAGTTCTTC. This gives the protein CASSQLLAGDSYNEQFF.

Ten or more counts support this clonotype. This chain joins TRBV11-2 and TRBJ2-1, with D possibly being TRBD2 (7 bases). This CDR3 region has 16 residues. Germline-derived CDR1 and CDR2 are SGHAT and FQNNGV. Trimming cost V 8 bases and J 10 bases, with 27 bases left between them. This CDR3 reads CASRNVQGSGDYEQFF. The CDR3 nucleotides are TGTGCCAGCCGGAACGTACAGGGTTCGGGGGACTACGAGCAGTTCTTC.

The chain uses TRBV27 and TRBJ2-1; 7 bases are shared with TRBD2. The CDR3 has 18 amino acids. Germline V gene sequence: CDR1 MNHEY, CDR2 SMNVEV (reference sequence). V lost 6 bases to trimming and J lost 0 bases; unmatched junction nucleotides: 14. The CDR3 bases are TGTGCCAGCAGGAACCTAGCGGTGGGCCCCAGCTCCTACAATGAGCAGTTCTTC. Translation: CASRNLAVGPSSYNEQFF.

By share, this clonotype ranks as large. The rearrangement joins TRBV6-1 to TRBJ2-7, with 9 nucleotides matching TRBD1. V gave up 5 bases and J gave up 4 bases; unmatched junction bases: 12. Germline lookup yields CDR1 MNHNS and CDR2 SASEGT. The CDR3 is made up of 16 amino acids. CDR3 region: CASSRRGGTGKYEQYF. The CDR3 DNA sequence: TGTGCCAGCAGTCGAAGGGGGGGGACAGGGAAATACGAGCAGTACTTC.

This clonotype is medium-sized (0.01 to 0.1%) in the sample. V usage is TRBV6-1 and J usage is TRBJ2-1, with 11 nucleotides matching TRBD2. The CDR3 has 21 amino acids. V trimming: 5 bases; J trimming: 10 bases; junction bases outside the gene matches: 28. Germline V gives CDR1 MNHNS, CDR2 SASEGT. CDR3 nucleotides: TGTGCCAGCAGTCCAAGGGGGGGGAGAGTACTAGCGGGAGCTAAAGCCTACGAGCAGTTCTTC. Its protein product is CASSPRGGRVLAGAKAYEQFF.

CDR3 region: CASSSSGRGPNEQFF. The CDR3 bases are TGTGCCAGCAGCTCTAGCGGGAGAGGGCCCAATGAGCAGTTCTTC. This chain connects TRBV11-3 to TRBJ2-1; 10 bases fit TRBD2. The germline gives CDR1 SGHNT, CDR2 YENEEA. CDR3 size: 15 residues. J lost 6 bases, V lost 4 bases, and 6 bases had no gene match.

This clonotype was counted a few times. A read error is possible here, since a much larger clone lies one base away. The DNA for the CDR3 is TGCGCCAGCGACCCCCAAGGGACTAGCGGTCAAGAGACCCAGTTCTTC. Translation: CASDPQGTSGQETQFF. The V and J genes are TRBV5-1 and TRBJ2-1; 11 bases line up with TRBD2. With 7 bases clipped from V and 13 bases from J, the junction kept 19 bases outside the gene matches. CDR1 SGHRS and CDR2 YFSETQ come from the germline V gene. The CDR3 contains 16 residues.

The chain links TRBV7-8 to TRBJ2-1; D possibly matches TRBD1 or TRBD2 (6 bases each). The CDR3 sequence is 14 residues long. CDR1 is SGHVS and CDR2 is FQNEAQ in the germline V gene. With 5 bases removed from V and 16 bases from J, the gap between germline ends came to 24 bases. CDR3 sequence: CASSARGGGAALFF. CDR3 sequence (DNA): TGTGCCAGCAGCGCGCGTGGAGGGGGTGCTGCGTTATTCTTC.

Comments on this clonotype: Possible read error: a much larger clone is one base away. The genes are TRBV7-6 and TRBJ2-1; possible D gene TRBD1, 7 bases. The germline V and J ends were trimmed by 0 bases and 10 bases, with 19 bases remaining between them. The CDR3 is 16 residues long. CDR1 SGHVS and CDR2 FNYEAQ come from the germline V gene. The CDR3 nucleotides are TGTGCCAGCAGCTTAGCGGCGGGACAGCTCTCCTACGAGCAGTTCTTC. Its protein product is CASSLAAGQLSYEQFF.

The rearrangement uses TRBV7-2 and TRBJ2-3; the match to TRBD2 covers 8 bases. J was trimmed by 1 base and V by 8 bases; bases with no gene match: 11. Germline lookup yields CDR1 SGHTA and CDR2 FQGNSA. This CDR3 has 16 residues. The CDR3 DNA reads TGTGCCAGCCGCTCAAGGGCGGGGGGCGGCACAGATACGCAGTATTTT. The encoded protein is CASRSRAGGGTDTQYF.

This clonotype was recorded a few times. For the CDR3, the DNA is TGCAGCGTTTATGGGGCCAGAAGCAATGAGCAGTTCTTC. It codes for CSVYGARSNEQFF. The chain links TRBV29-1 to TRBJ2-1; D might be TRBD1 (5 bases). V dropped 5 bases and J dropped 6 bases, with 14 bases sitting between them. CDR3 length: 13 amino acids. Germline CDR1 is SQVTM and CDR2 is ANQGSEA.

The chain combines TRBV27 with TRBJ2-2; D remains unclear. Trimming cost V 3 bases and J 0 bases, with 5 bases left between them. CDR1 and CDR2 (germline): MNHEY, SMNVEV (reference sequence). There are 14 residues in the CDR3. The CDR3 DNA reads TGTGCCAGCAGTTTGCAGGCGAACACCGGGGAGCTGTTTTTT. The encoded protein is CASSLQANTGELFF.

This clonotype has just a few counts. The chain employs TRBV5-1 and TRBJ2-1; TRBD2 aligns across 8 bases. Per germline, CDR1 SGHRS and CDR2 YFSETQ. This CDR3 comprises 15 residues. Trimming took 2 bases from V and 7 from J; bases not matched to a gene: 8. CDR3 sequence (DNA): TGCGCCAGCAGCTTAGTGCCGGGAGGGCCAAATGAGCAGTTCTTC. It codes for CASSLVPGGPNEQFF.

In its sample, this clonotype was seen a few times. The CDR3 nucleotides read TGTGCCAGCAGGCTAGCGGTGTGGAGTGAGCAGTTCTTC. Its translation is CASRLAVWSEQFF. The gene calls are TRBV6-1 and TRBJ2-1; 7 nucleotides align to TRBD2. This CDR3 region has 13 residues. Germline V gives CDR1 MNHNS, CDR2 SASEGT. J gave up 9 bases and V 6 bases, and 8 bases lay outside the gene matches.

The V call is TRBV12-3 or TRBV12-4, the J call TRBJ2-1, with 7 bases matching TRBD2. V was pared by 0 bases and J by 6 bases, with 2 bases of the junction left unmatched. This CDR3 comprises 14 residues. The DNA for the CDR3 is TGTGCCAGCAGTTTAGCGGGAGGGGTCAATGAGCAGTTCTTC. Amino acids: CASSLAGGVNEQFF.

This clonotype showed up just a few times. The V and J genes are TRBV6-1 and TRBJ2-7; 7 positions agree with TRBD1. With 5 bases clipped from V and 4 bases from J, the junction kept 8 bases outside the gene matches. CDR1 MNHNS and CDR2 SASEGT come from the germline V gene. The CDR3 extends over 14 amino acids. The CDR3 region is CASSRKGAAYEQYF. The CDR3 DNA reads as TGTGCCAGCAGTAGAAAGGGGGCGGCGTACGAGCAGTACTTC.

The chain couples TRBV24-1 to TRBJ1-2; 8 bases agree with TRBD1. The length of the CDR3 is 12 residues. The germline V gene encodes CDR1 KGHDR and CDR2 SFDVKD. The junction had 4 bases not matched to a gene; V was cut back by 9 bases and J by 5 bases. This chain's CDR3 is CATPRTGYGYTF. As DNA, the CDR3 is TGTGCCACCCCCAGGACAGGGTATGGCTACACCTTC.

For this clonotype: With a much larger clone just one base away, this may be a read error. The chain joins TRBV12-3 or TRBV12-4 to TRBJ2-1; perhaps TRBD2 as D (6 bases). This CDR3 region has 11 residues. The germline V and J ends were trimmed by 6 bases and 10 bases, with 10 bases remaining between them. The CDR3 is CASRAAGEQFF. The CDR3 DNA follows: TGTGCCAGCAGGGCTGCGGGGGAGCAGTTCTTC.

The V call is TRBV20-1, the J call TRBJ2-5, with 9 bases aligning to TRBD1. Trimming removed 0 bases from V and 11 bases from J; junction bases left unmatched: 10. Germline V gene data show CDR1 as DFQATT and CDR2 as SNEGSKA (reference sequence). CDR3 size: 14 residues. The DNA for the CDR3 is TGCAGTGCTAGAGACTTGGACAGGGGTAGTGAGCAGTACTTC. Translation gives CSARDLDRGSEQYF.

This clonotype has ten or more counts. CDR3 sequence (DNA): TGTGCCAGCAGGGTAGCGGGAGGCTACGAGCAGTTCTTC. Protein: CASRVAGGYEQFF. The chain employs TRBV6-6 and TRBJ2-1, with 10 bases aligning to TRBD2. The length of the CDR3 is 13 residues. The V and J ends lost 6 bases and 10 bases, in that order; junction bases with no gene match: 6. Germline CDR1 MNHNY, CDR2 SVGAGI (reference sequence).

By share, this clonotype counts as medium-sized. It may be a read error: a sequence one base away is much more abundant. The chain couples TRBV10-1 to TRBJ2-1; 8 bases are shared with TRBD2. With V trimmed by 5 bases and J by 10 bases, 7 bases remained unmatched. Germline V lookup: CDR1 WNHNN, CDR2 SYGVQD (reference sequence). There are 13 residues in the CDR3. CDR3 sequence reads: CASSPSGSGEQFF. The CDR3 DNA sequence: TGCGCCAGCAGTCCGAGCGGGAGCGGCGAGCAGTTCTTC.